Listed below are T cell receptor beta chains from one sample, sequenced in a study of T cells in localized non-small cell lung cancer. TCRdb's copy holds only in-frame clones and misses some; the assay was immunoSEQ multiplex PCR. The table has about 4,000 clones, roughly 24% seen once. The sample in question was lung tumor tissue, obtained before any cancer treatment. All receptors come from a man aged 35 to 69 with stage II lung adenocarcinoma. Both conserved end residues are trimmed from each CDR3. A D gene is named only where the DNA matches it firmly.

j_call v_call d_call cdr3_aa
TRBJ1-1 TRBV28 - ASSFEAQGPTEAF
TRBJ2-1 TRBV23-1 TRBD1 ASSPPGTGKGNEQF
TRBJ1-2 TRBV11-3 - ASSLVLTQAVNYGYT
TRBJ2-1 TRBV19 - ASSPANYYNEQF
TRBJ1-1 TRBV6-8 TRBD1 ASSYGGGVTEAF
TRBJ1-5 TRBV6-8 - ASRPHIDSPDRPQH
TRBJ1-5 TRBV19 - ASSIDRQQGYSNQPQH
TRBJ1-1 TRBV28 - ASNKLSPTEAF
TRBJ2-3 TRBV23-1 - ASSQGGTDTQY
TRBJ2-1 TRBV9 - ASSVATNEQF
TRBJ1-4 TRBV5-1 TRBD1 ASSLARDSSGTNEKLF
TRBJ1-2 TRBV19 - ASNIGQNYGYT
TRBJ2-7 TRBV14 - ASSQLDSLSYEQY
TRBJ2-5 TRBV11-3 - ASSWDTLQETQY
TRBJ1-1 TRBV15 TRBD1 ATSRDWTGGSAF
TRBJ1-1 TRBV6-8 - AISPQGVMNTEAF
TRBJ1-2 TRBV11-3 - ASSPTAGRDGYT
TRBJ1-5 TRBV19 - ASSKRVNSNQPQH
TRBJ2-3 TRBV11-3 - ASSWAGITDTQY
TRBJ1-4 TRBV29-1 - SVLGSGEKLF
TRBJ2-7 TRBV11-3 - ASSNPGTSNYEQY
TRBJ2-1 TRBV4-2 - ASSPKDSRQNNEQF
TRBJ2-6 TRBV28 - ASSFPAGSGANVLT
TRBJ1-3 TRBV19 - ASSNPPRSAGNTIY
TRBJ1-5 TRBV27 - ASSLSGGGRQPQH
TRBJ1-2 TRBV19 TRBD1 ATLGDSYGYT
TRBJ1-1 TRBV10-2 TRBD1 ASSYRTGDTEAF
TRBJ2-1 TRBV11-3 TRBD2 ASNPSGGSSYNEQF
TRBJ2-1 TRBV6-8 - ASSYSGNEQF
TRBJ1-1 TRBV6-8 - ASRDFQGNTEAF
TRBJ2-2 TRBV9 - ASSVAHLGTGELF
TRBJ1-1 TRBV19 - ASISPGHLNTEAF
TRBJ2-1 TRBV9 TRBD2 ASRPPGLAQYNEQF
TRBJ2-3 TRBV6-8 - ASQMFPGSTDTQY
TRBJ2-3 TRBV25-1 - ASSILMADTQY
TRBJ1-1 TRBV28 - ASSSFRTELNTEAF
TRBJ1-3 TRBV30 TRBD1 AWSQGAGNTIY
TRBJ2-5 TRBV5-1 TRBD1 ASSLAATGAGETQY
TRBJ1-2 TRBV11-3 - ASSSRHGNYGYT
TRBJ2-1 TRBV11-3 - ASSPFGGGDNEQF
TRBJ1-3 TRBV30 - AWTSSDSGNTIY
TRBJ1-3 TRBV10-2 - ASSAQGLPNTIY
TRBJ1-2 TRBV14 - ASSPGDRRGYT
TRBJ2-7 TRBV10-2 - ASSASRGYEQY
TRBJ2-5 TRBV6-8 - ASITGNQEGQQETQY
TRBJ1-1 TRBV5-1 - ASSHNVDGTEAF
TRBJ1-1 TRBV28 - ASSLGRKGTEAF
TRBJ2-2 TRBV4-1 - ASSQDSARAAGELF
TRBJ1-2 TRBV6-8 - ASSDSAGDGYT
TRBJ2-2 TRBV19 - ASMVVGTPNTGELF
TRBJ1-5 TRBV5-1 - ASSFVPGVNQPQH
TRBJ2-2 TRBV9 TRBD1 ASSDTGVHTGELF
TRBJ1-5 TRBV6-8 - ASSSGQHNQPQH